This T cell receptor (beta chain) was retrieved from a study of cytotoxic CD8 clonotypes in ibrutinib-treated CLL. The germline gives CDR1 SGHKS, CDR2 YYEKEE (reference sequence). Trimming shortened V by 1 base and J by 1 base, and 5 bases separated the two germline ends. The CDR3 loop spans 13 amino acids. TCRdb's copy holds only in-frame clones and misses some; the assay was immunoSEQ multiplex PCR. This table has nearly 100,000 clones, around 73% appearing once. Study-level results: Clonality (at baseline) was higher than in age-matched healthy donors and tracked circulating CD8+ T-cell counts.

Notes on this clone: Its specificity is not known.

The sequencing here drew on PBMCs, taken after 12 months of ibrutinib treatment. The TCR sequence derives from a human donor with chronic lymphocytic leukemia. The genes are TRBV5-5 and TRBJ1-1; D is unclear. The DNA of the CDR3 is TGTGCCAGCAGCTTGTCGTGGAACACTGAAGCTTTCTTT. Translation: CASSLSWNTEAFF.